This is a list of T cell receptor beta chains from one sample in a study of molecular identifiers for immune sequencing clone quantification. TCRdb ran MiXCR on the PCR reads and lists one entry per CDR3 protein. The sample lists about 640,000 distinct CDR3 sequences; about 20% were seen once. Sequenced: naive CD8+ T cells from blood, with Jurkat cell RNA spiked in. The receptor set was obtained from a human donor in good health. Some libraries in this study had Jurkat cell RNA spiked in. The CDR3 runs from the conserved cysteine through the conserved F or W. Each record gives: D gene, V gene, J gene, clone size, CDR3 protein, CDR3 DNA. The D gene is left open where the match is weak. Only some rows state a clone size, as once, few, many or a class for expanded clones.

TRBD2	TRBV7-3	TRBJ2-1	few	CASSLKGGSPSGPYNEQFF	TGTGCCAGCAGCTTAAAGGGAGGGAGTCCTAGCGGACCTTACAATGAGCAGTTCTTC
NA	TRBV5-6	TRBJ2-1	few	CASSTAQGPYNEQFF	TGTGCCAGCAGCACGGCGCAGGGACCCTACAATGAGCAGTTCTTC
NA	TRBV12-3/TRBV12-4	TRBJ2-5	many	CASSPSRQETQYF	TGTGCCAGCAGTCCTAGCCGCCAAGAGACCCAGTACTTC
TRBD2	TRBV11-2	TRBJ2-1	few	CASSSWELASSCNEQFF	TGTGCCAGCAGCTCCTGGGAACTAGCGAGCTCATGCAATGAGCAGTTCTTC
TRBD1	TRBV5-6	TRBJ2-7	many	CASSLVRDRANEQYF	TGTGCCAGCAGCTTGGTGAGGGACAGGGCCAACGAGCAGTACTTC
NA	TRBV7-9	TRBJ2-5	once	CASSSFSGQGEETQHF	TGTGCCAGCAGCTCTTTTTCTGGGCAGGGAGAAGAGACCCAGCACTTC
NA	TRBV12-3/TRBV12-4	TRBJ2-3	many	CASSPQTPDTQYF	TGTGCCAGCAGTCCACAGACACCAGATACGCAGTATTTT
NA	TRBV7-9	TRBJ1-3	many	CASVVGGPGNTIYF	TGTGCCAGCGTGGTGGGGGGGCCTGGAAACACCATATATTTT
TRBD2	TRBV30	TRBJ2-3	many	CAWSPGGSSTDTQYF	TGTGCCTGGAGTCCCGGCGGGAGTAGTACAGATACGCAGTATTTT
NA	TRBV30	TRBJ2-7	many	CAWSSGRVDHF	TGTGCCTGGAGTTCGGGCAGGGTTGACCACTTC
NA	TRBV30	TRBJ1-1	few	CAWGALRNTEAFF	TGTGCCTGGGGGGCCCTGCGGAACACTGAAGCTTTCTTT
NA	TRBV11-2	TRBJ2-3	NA	CASSPWGVAEDTQYF	TGTGCCAGCAGCCCGTGGGGGGTAGCTGAAGATACGCAGTATTTT
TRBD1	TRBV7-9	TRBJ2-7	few	CASSHTSGDRGLEQYF	TGTGCCAGCAGCCATACGTCTGGGGACAGGGGCCTCGAGCAGTACTTC
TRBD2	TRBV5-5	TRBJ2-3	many	CASSWEGGPPWDTQYF	TGTGCCAGCAGCTGGGAGGGAGGGCCCCCTTGGGATACGCAGTATTTT
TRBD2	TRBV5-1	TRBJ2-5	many	CASSFPGGLADGETQYF	TGCGCCAGCAGCTTCCCAGGCGGGCTAGCGGACGGGGAGACCCAGTACTTC
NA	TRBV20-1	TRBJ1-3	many	CSARARNTGNTIYF	TGCAGTGCTAGGGCCAGGAATACTGGAAACACCATATATTTT
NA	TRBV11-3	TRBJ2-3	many	CASSPTSAEIPDTQYF	TGTGCCAGCAGCCCCACATCAGCGGAAATACCGGATACGCAGTATTTT
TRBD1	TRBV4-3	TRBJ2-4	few	CASSEGTGEENIQYF	TGCGCCAGCAGCGAGGGGACAGGGGAGGAAAACATTCAGTACTTC
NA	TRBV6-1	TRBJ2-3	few	CASSDPSGAYTDTQYF	TGTGCCAGCAGTGACCCCTCAGGGGCCTACACAGATACGCAGTATTTT
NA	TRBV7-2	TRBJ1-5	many	CASSVHWGGNQPQHF	TGTGCCAGCAGCGTACATTGGGGGGGGAATCAGCCCCAGCATTTT
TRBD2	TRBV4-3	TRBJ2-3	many	CASSQAASGITDTQYF	TGCGCCAGCAGCCAGGCGGCTAGCGGGATCACAGATACGCAGTATTTT
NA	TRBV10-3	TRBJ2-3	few	CAIRDLDGERTHTDTQYF	TGTGCCATCAGGGACCTAGATGGGGAACGCACACACACAGATACGCAGTATTTT
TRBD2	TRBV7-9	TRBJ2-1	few	CASSPPGGGLRYNEQFF	TGTGCCAGCAGCCCCCCCGGGGGGGGGCTGAGATACAATGAGCAGTTCTTC
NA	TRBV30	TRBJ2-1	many	CAWTIGTEQFF	TGTGCCTGGACCATAGGGACTGAGCAGTTCTTC
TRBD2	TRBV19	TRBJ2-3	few	CASNGGADTQYF	TGTGCCAGTAACGGGGGGGCAGATACGCAGTATTTT
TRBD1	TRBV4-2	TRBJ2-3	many	CASSPRDSGTDTQYF	TGTGCCAGCAGCCCCCGGGACAGTGGCACAGATACGCAGTATTTT
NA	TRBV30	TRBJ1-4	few	CACINSYGPEKLFF	TGTGCCTGCATTAACAGTTACGGGCCTGAAAAACTGTTTTTT
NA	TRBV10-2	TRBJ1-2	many	CASSESTANYGYTF	TGCGCCAGCAGTGAGTCTACAGCTAACTATGGCTACACCTTC
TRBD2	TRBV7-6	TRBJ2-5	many	CASSLDRGGGLQETQYF	TGTGCCAGCAGCTTAGATCGCGGGGGGGGCCTCCAAGAGACCCAGTACTTC
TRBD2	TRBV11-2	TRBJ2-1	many	CASSHQAGAYNEQFF	TGTGCCAGCAGCCACCAAGCGGGGGCCTACAATGAGCAGTTCTTC
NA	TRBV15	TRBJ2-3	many	CATSRAGGHSTDTQYF	TGTGCCACCAGCAGGGCTGGGGGCCATAGCACAGATACGCAGTATTTT
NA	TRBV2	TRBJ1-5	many	CASERGEYSNQPQHF	TGTGCCAGCGAGCGTGGGGAATATAGCAATCAGCCCCAGCATTTT
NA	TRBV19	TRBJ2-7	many	CASSIWTSDEQYF	TGTGCCAGTAGTATTTGGACCTCGGACGAGCAGTACTTC
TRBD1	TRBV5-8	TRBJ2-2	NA	CASSFGQGLPGELFF	TGTGCCAGCAGCTTCGGACAGGGCCTACCCGGGGAGCTGTTTTTT
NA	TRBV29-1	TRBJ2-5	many	CSVEFSSAPNTGQETQYF	TGCAGCGTTGAATTTAGTAGCGCGCCCAACACCGGTCAAGAGACCCAGTACTTC
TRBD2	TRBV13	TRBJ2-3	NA	CASSQGLAGVGDTQYF	TGTGCCAGCAGCCAGGGACTAGCGGGAGTCGGAGATACGCAGTATTTT
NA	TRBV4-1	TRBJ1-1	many	CASSQVQGLITEAFF	TGCGCCAGCAGCCAAGTCCAAGGACTGATCACTGAAGCTTTCTTT
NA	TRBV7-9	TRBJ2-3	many	CASSLQPSSSDTQYF	TGTGCCAGCAGCTTACAGCCTAGCAGCTCAGATACGCAGTATTTT
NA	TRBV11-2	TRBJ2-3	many	CASSGGGTSTDTQYF	TGTGCCAGCAGCGGAGGGGGGACAAGCACAGATACGCAGTATTTT